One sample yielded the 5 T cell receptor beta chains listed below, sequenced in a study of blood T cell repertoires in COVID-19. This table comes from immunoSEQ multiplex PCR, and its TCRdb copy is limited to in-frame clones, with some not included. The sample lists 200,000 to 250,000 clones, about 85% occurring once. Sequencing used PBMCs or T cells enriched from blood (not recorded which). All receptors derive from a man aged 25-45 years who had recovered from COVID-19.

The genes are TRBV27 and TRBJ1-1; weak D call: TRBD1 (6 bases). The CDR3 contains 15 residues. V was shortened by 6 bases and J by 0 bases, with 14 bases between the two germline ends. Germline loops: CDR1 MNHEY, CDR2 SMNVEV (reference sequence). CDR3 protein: CASSRRTVMNTEAFF. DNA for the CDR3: TGTGCCAGCAGCCGCAGGACAGTTATGAACACTGAAGCTTTCTTT.

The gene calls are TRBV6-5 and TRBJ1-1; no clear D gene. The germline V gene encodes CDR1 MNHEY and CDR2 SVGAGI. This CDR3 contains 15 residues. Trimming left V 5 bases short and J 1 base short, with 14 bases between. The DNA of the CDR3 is TGTGCCAGCAGTCTTCAGACAAACGCGAACACTGAAGCTTTCTTT. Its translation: CASSLQTNANTEAFF.

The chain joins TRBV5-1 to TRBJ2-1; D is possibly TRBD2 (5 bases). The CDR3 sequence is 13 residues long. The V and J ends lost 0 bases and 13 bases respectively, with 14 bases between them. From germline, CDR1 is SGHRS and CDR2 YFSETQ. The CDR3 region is CASSLDGLSAQFF. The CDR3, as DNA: TGCGCCAGCAGCTTGGATGGCCTTAGCGCACAGTTCTTC.

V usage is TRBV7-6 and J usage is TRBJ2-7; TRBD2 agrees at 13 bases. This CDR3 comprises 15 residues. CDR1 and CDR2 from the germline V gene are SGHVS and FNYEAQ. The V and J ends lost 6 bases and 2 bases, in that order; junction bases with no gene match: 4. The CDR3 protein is CASRRGLAGAYEQYF. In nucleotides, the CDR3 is TGTGCCAGCAGGCGCGGACTAGCGGGAGCCTACGAGCAGTACTTC.

The CDR3, as DNA: TGTGCCAGCAGCTTATGGGCCGACACTGAAGCTTTCTTT. Translating gives CASSLWADTEAFF. The gene calls are TRBV7-2 and TRBJ1-1; D uncertain. In germline, CDR1 is SGHTA, CDR2 FQGNSA. The CDR3 runs to 13 residues. Trimming left V 2 bases short and J 3 bases short, with 7 bases between.